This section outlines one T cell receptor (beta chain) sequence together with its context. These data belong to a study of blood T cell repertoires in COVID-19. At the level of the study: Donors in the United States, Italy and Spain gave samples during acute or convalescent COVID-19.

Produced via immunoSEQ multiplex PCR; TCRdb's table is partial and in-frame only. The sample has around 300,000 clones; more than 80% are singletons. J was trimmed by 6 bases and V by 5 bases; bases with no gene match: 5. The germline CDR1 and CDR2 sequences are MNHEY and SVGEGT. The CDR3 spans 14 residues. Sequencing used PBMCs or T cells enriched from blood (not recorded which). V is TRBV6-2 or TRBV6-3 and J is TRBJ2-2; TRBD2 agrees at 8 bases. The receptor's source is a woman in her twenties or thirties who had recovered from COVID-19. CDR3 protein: CASSTPGGAGELFF. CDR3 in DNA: TGTGCCAGCAGTACCCCCGGGGGGGCCGGGGAGCTGTTTTTT.